These 13 T cell receptor beta chains were sequenced from one sample in a study of CD8 T cells in Susac syndrome. Reverse transcription of roughly 0.5 to 1 ug RNA was performed with random hexamers. TCRdb re-derived calls from the immunoSEQ multiplex PCR reads in MiXCR, one entry per CDR3 protein. The sample has just over 300,000 distinct CDR3 sequences; just over 90% are singletons. Sequenced material: CD4+ T cells from PBMCs. These receptors originate from a human donor with multiple sclerosis.

The rearrangement uses TRBV7-2 and TRBJ2-2; D is perhaps TRBD2 (5 bases). CDR3 length equals 13 residues. Per germline, CDR1 SGHTA and CDR2 FQGNSA. V was pared by 0 bases and J by 13 bases, with 12 bases between. The CDR3: CASSLARRTLLFF. CDR3 nucleotide sequence: TGTGCCAGCAGCTTAGCGCGAAGGACTCTGCTGTTTTTT.

The chain has TRBV20-1 and TRBJ1-5; D is perhaps TRBD1 (5 bases). The CDR3 loop spans 16 amino acids. The germline V gene encodes CDR1 DFQATT and CDR2 SNEGSKA (reference sequence). V gave up 0 bases and J gave up 0 bases, with 12 bases separating them. This CDR3 is CSARDGTEYSNQPQHF. In DNA form, the CDR3 reads TGCAGTGCTAGAGACGGGACGGAATATAGCAATCAGCCCCAGCATTTT.

The chain recombines TRBV7-3 with TRBJ1-2; D is uncertain. CDR1 and CDR2 from the germline V gene are SGHTA and FQGTGA. Trimming removed 7 bases from V and 8 bases from J, with 11 bases in between. The CDR3 extends over 11 amino acids. Written as DNA, the CDR3 is TGTGCCAGCACTGGAGGAAAGGGCTACACCTTC. It specifies CASTGGKGYTF.

In this sample, this clonotype turned up once. The rearrangement links TRBV29-1 to TRBJ2-3; D remains unclear. The length of the CDR3 is 13 residues. With 0 bases removed from V and 5 bases from J, the gap between germline ends came to 9 bases. Germline V gene sequence: CDR1 SQVTM, CDR2 ANQGSEA. CDR3 DNA sequence: TGCAGCGTTGAAGAAGATCCTAGAGATACGCAGTATTTT. It yields the protein CSVEEDPRDTQYF.

V gene TRBV7-9 combines with J gene TRBJ2-2, with 9 bases fitting TRBD2. The CDR3 is 14 amino acids. V lost 8 bases, J lost 4 bases, and 5 bases stayed unmatched. CDR1 SEHNR and CDR2 FQNEAQ come from the germline V gene (reference sequence). CDR3 sequence: CASGRLAATGELFF. For the CDR3, the DNA is TGTGCCAGCGGACGACTAGCGGCCACCGGGGAGCTGTTTTTT.

In its sample, this clonotype was seen once. V gene TRBV12-5 combines with J gene TRBJ2-1; perhaps TRBD2 as D (7 bases). The CDR3 spans 16 residues. From germline, CDR1 is LGHNT and CDR2 FRNRAP. V was pared by 0 bases and J by 10 bases, with 19 bases between. The chain's CDR3 is CASGLVGGGDVPEQFF. CDR3 in DNA: TGTGCTAGTGGTTTGGTAGGCGGGGGCGATGTCCCGGAGCAGTTCTTC.

The J gene is TRBJ1-4, the V gene TRBV27, with D hard to call. Trimming removed 4 bases from V and 0 bases from J, with 15 bases in between. This CDR3 spans 17 amino acids. Per germline, CDR1 MNHEY and CDR2 SMNVEV (reference sequence). DNA for the CDR3: TGTGCCAGCAGTTCCTACACTCCTAGGGCAACTAATGAAAAACTGTTTTTT. Its translation is CASSSYTPRATNEKLFF.

The V call is TRBV5-8, the J call TRBJ1-2, with D maybe TRBD1 (6 bases). The germline V gene encodes CDR1 SGHTS and CDR2 YDEGEE. The CDR3 is 15 amino acids. Trimming removed 4 bases at V and 10 bases at J, with 23 bases between. CDR3 region: CASSPGTGGTHDYTF. CDR3 coding DNA: TGTGCCAGCAGCCCCGGGACGGGCGGGACACACGACTACACCTTC.

The V gene is TRBV7-2, the J gene TRBJ2-3, with unresolved D. The CDR3 has 14 residues. Germline V gene sequence: CDR1 SGHTA, CDR2 FQGNSA. Trimming removed 5 bases at V and 10 bases at J, with 19 bases between. CDR3 nucleotide sequence: TGTGCCAGCAGCCCCGACCCGGGCCGCGAATCGCAGTATTTT. Its translation: CASSPDPGRESQYF.

In its sample, this clonotype was seen a few times. J is TRBJ2-4 and V is TRBV30; 8 positions agree with TRBD1. Germline values: CDR1 GTSNPN, CDR2 SVGIG (reference sequence). The V gene end was trimmed by 2 bases and the J gene end by 6 bases; junction bases not matched to a gene: 6. The CDR3 has 14 amino acids. CDR3 nucleotides: TGTGCCTGGAGTCAAGACAGGGGTAGAAACATTCAGTACTTC. Protein: CAWSQDRGRNIQYF.

The V gene is TRBV19, the J gene TRBJ1-2, with D possibly TRBD1 on 5 matching bases. The CDR3 runs to 14 residues. The V and J ends lost 4 bases and 5 bases respectively, with 14 bases between them. Germline-derived CDR1 and CDR2 are LNHDA and SQIVND (reference sequence). The CDR3, as DNA: TGTGCCAGTAGTAGGGGGGACGATTCTTATGGCTACACCTTC. It is translated as CASSRGDDSYGYTF.

The chain is built from TRBV12-3 or TRBV12-4 and TRBJ2-5, with D possibly matching TRBD1 (6 bases). The CDR3 length is 14 residues. The V and J ends lost 0 bases and 3 bases respectively, with 8 bases between them. The chain's CDR3 is CASSLAWTEETQYF. The DNA of the CDR3 is TGTGCCAGCAGTTTAGCATGGACAGAAGAGACCCAGTACTTC.

The J gene is TRBJ1-2, the V gene TRBV29-1; a weak D match, TRBD1 (5 bases). Germline-derived CDR1 and CDR2 are SQVTM and ANQGSEA. This CDR3 contains 15 residues. V lost 1 base and J lost 3, with 15 bases in between. CDR3 sequence reads: CSVEGVVRGHYGYTF. In DNA, the CDR3 is TGCAGCGTTGAAGGGGTCGTAAGGGGCCACTATGGCTACACCTTC. The full variable domain, rest sourced from reference TRBV29-1 and TRBJ1-2, is SAVISQKPSRDICQRGTSLTIQCQVDSQVTMMFWYRQQPGQSLTLIATANQGSEATYESGFVIDKFPISRPNLTFSTLTVSNMSPEDSSIYLCSVEGVVRGHYGYTFGSGTRLTVV.